This TCR beta chain was retrieved from a study of graft-versus-host responses after intestinal transplantation. About the research overall: All of the recipients had induction that used anti-thymocyte globulin, then tacrolimus and steroids for about 3 years.

Study-level points and caveats: There was an association between peak levels of circulating GvH clones and early post-transplant HvG declines. High graft-versus-host to host-versus-graft T cell clonal ratios marked allografts of patients with graft-donor macrochimerism. Recipient marrow showed GvH clones, some seen first in ileum or blood.

On this clone: Its antigen is unknown.

CDR1 and CDR2 from the germline V gene are GTSNPN and SVGIG (reference sequence). The trim removed 0 bases at V and 8 bases at J, leaving 6 bases unmatched. CDR3 length: 14 residues. Clones were read by immunoSEQ multiplex PCR, and TCRdb kept only the in-frame ones, dropping some. The sample has some 86,000 clones, about nine tenths seen once. The specimen comprised unstimulated CD4+ T cells sorted from spleen or lymph node cells, sampled before intestinal transplant. The clonotype comes from a human donor who received an intestinal transplant. This sequence joins TRBV30 and TRBJ1-4; 7 bases match TRBD1. CDR3 in amino acids: CAWSVRGLVEKLFF. The CDR3 DNA reads TGTGCCTGGAGTGTGAGGGGGCTTGTAGAAAAACTGTTTTTT.